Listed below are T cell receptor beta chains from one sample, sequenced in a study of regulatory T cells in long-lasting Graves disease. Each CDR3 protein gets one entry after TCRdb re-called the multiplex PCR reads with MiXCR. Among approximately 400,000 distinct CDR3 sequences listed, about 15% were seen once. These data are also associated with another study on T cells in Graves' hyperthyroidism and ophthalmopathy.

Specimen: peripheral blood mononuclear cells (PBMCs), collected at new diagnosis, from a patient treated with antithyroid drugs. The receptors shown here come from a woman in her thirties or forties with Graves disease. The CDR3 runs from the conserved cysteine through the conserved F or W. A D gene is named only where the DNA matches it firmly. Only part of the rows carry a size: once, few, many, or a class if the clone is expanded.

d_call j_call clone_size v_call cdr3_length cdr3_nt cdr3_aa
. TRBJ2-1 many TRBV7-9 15 TGTGCCAGCAGCTTATTTGGGGGTTCCTACAATGAGCAGTTCTTC CASSLFGGSYNEQFF
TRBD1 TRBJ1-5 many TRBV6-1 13 TGTGCCACCGTAGGACAGGGTTTCTTGCCCCAGCATTTT CATVGQGFLPQHF
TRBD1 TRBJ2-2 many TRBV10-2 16 TGCGCCAGCAGTGAGTCGACAGGGTTGAACACCGGGGAGCTGTTTTTT CASSESTGLNTGELFF
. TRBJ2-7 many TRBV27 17 TGTGCCAGCAGTATCCAAACAGGAGGTAGTGCCACCTACGAGCAGTACTTC CASSIQTGGSATYEQYF
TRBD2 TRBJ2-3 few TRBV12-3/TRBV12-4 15 TGTGCCAGCAGGGGGACTAGCGGGAGACCAGATACGCAGTATTTT CASRGTSGRPDTQYF
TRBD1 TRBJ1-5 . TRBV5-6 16 TGTGCCAGCAGCCCTTGGGAGGGACAGGGATATCAGCCCCAGCATTTT CASSPWEGQGYQPQHF
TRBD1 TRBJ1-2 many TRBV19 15 TGTGCCAGTAGTATAGAAGTAGGGGGCGACTATGGCTACACCTTC CASSIEVGGDYGYTF
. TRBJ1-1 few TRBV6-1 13 TGTGCCAGCAGTGCCCGGATGTGGACTGAAGCTTTCTTT CASSARMWTEAFF
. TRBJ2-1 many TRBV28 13 TGTGCCAGCACTCCCGCGGACGGGGCTGAGCAGTTCTTC CASTPADGAEQFF
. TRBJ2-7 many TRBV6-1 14 TGTGCCAGCGGCCGACAGAGCCAGGGCGGCGAGCAGTACTTC CASGRQSQGGEQYF
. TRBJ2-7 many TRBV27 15 TGTGCCAGCAGCTCCGAAGGGGCAGACCAGTGGGAGCAGTACTTC CASSSEGADQWEQYF
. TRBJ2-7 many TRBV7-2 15 TGTGCCAGCAGCCCCCGGGACCTTCTATCCTACGAGCAGTACTTC CASSPRDLLSYEQYF
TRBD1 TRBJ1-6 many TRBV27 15 TGTGCCAGCAGTGAACAGGGGCCAAGAAATTCACCCCTCCACTTT CASSEQGPRNSPLHF
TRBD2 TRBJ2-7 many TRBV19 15 TGTGCCAGTAGTATGTCTAGCGGCCAGACCTACGAGCAGTACTTC CASSMSSGQTYEQYF
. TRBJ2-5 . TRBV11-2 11 TGTGCCAGCAGCTCTTACGGGGCCCAGTACTTC CASSSYGAQYF
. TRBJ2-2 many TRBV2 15 TGTGCCAGCAGTGAACTAGCAGAGAACACCGGGGAGCTGTTTTTT CASSELAENTGELFF
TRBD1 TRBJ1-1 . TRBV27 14 TGTGCCAGCAGTGGACACAGGGGAAGCGCTGAAGCTTTCTTT CASSGHRGSAEAFF
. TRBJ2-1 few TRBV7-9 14 TGTGCCAGCAGCTTTTATGGCTCCTACAATGAGCAGTTCTTC CASSFYGSYNEQFF
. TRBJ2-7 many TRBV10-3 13 TGTGCCATCAGTGACCCCACGGGCTCCGAGCAGTACTTC CAISDPTGSEQYF
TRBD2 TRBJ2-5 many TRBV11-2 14 TGTGCCAGCAGCTTGTGGGGGGGCCAAGAGACCCAGTACTTC CASSLWGGQETQYF
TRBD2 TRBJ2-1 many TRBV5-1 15 TGCGCCAGCAGCTCAGGGAGGGAGGAGTCTGGTGAGCAGTTCTTC CASSSGREESGEQFF
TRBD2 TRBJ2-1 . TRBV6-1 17 TGTGCCAGCAGTGAAGCCCAACTAGCGGGGCTCTACAATGAGCAGTTCTTC CASSEAQLAGLYNEQFF
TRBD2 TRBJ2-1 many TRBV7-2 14 TGTGCCAGCAGCATACTAGCGGGGGGATGGGAGCTGTTCTTC CASSILAGGWELFF